This TCR beta chain was captured in a study of Graves' ophthalmopathy and Graves' hyperthyroidism. Germline CDR1 and CDR2: KGHSH and LQKENI. This CDR3 has 13 residues. V trimming: 4 bases; J trimming: 5 bases; junction bases outside the gene matches: 3. The study amplified TCR beta CDR3 regions using RNA transcripts. The workflow started with a first-round RT-PCR run with HTBI primers and then moved on to a second-round multiplex PCR. Using its own MiXCR run on the multiplex PCR reads, TCRdb lists one record per CDR3 protein. Among just over 400,000 distinct CDR3 sequences listed, roughly 20% were seen once. This clonotype was counted at least ten times.

The chain employs TRBV18 and TRBJ2-7; 9 bases are a match to TRBD1. The sequenced sample consisted of peripheral blood. This TCR derives from a woman under 30 with stable Graves' hyperthyroidism. CDR3 residues: CASSQRTGDEQYF. CDR3 bases: TGTGCCAGCTCACAACGGACAGGGGACGAGCAGTACTTC.